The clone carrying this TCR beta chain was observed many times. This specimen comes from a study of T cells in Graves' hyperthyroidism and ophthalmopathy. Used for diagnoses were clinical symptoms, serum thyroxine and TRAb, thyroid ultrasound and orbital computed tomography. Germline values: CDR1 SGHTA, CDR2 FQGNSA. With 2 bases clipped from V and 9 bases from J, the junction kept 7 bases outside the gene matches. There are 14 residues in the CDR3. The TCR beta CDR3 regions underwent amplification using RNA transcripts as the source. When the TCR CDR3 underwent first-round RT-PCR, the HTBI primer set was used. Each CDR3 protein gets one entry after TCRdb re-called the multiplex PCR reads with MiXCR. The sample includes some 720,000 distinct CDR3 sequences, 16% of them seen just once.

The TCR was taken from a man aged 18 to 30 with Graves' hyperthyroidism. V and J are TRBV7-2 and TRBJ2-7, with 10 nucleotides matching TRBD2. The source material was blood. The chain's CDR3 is CASSLKREGLGQYF. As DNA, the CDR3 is TGTGCCAGCAGCTTAAAGCGGGAGGGCCTCGGGCAGTACTTC.